This T cell receptor (beta chain) was sequenced for a study of response to subunit inactivated influenza vaccine. Concerning this clonotype itself: Its antigen is as yet unknown.

One entry per CDR3 protein results from TCRdb running MiXCR on the RT-PCR reads. The data hold just under 250,000 distinct CDR3 sequences, with 10% to 15% observed a single time. Study outcomes and limitations: New T cells are recruited in small numbers by each seasonal influenza vaccination, according to the authors' suggestion.

V lost 5 bases, J lost 7 bases, and 7 bases stayed unmatched. Germline V gives CDR1 SGHTA, CDR2 FQGNSA. The CDR3 runs to 15 residues. This chain connects TRBV7-2 to TRBJ2-5; TRBD2 agrees at 13 bases. The clonotype comes from a man between 50 and 59 years old who received an inactivated influenza vaccine. The material sequenced was non-naive T cells sorted from PBMCs, taken 14 to 15 days before vaccination. CDR3 DNA sequence: TGTGCCAGCAGCGGACTTACTAGCGGGGGGGCGACCCAGTACTTC. It is translated as CASSGLTSGGATQYF.